This TCR beta chain was captured in a study of Graves' ophthalmopathy and Graves' hyperthyroidism. On this clonotype itself: Its antigen is as yet unknown.

CDR1 and CDR2 (germline): DFQATT, SNEGSKA (reference sequence). The CDR3 is 14 residues long. Trimming stripped 1 base from V and 2 bases from J, with 11 bases between. Scientists amplified the TCR beta CDR3 regions from RNA transcripts. Following a first-round RT-PCR that used HTBI primers, a second-round multiplex PCR was carried out. TCRdb used MiXCR to reprocess the multiplex PCR reads, holding one entry per CDR3 protein. The sample records more than 1,000,000 distinct CDR3 sequences, 35% to 45% being singletons. Study-level points and caveats: Using a 13-signature model, the authors split ophthalmopathy from stable hyperthyroidism, with just under 90% sensitivity and around 84% specificity. Also, most clonotypes expanded in the thyroid above 0.001 frequency appeared in blood.

The sequencing input was peripheral blood or thyroid tissue (not recorded which). The J gene is TRBJ1-2, the V gene TRBV20-1; perhaps TRBD1 as D (6 bases). The sequence was obtained from an adult man with Graves' hyperthyroidism. The CDR3 sequence is CSARALTGNYGYTF. The DNA for the CDR3 is TGCAGTGCTAGAGCCTTAACAGGGAACTATGGCTACACCTTC.